The rows below give T cell receptor beta chains drawn from one sample of a study of blood T cell repertoires in COVID-19. Profiling relied on immunoSEQ multiplex PCR, and the TCRdb table lists in-frame clones only, not all of them. The data contain under 90,000 clones, about 80% of them singletons. What was sequenced was peripheral blood. Source of these receptors: a human donor in a cohort sampled during active COVID-19. The CDR3 runs from the conserved cysteine through the conserved F or W. Fields, in order: clone size, V gene, D gene, J gene, CDR3 protein, CDR3 DNA. D genes are given only for firm matches. Only part of the rows carry a size: once, few, many, or a class if the clone is expanded.

clone size: few
V gene: TRBV29-1
D gene: NA
J gene: TRBJ1-1
CDR3 protein: CSVVQGSQEAFF
CDR3 DNA: TGCAGCGTGGTCCAGGGATCTCAGGAAGCTTTCTTT

clone size: NA
V gene: TRBV5-5
D gene: NA
J gene: TRBJ2-7
CDR3 protein: CASSLGRGNYEQYF
CDR3 DNA: TGTGCCAGCAGCTTGGGCAGGGGAAACTACGAGCAGTACTTC

clone size: NA
V gene: TRBV28
D gene: TRBD1
J gene: TRBJ1-2
CDR3 protein: CASSLSTGVYGYTF
CDR3 DNA: TGTGCCAGCAGTTTATCGACAGGGGTCTATGGCTACACCTTC

clone size: NA
V gene: TRBV7-2
D gene: NA
J gene: TRBJ1-1
CDR3 protein: CASSLRRNTEAFF
CDR3 DNA: TGTGCCAGCAGCTTGAGAAGGAACACTGAAGCTTTCTTT

clone size: NA
V gene: TRBV19
D gene: NA
J gene: TRBJ1-2
CDR3 protein: CASSQQGTPNYGYTF
CDR3 DNA: TGTGCCAGTAGCCAACAAGGGACACCAAACTATGGCTACACCTTC

clone size: NA
V gene: TRBV29-1
D gene: NA
J gene: TRBJ2-3
CDR3 protein: CSVAGGGTDTQYF
CDR3 DNA: TGCAGCGTTGCGGGCGGGGGCACAGATACGCAGTATTTT

clone size: once
V gene: TRBV5-6
D gene: NA
J gene: TRBJ1-2
CDR3 protein: CASSLGSGGSRRSYTF
CDR3 DNA: TGTGCCAGCAGCTTGGGGTCCGGGGGATCAAGAAGGAGCTACACCTTC

clone size: NA
V gene: TRBV21-1
D gene: NA
J gene: TRBJ2-3
CDR3 protein: CASSKAGRSTDTQYF
CDR3 DNA: TGTGCCAGCAGCAAAGCGGGGCGGAGCACAGATACGCAGTATTTT

clone size: NA
V gene: TRBV18
D gene: TRBD1
J gene: TRBJ2-4
CDR3 protein: CASSPLGQINIQYF
CDR3 DNA: TGTGCCAGCTCACCGCTGGGACAGATAAACATTCAGTACTTC

clone size: NA
V gene: TRBV6-1
D gene: NA
J gene: TRBJ1-3
CDR3 protein: CASSEARGASTSGNTIYF
CDR3 DNA: TGTGCCAGCAGTGAAGCTCGGGGGGCTTCGACCTCTGGAAACACCATATATTTT

clone size: NA
V gene: TRBV16
D gene: TRBD2
J gene: TRBJ2-1
CDR3 protein: CASSRRREVVGFF
CDR3 DNA: TGTGCCAGCAGCCGGCGGCGGGAGGTCGTTGGGTTCTTC

clone size: NA
V gene: TRBV7-3
D gene: TRBD2
J gene: TRBJ2-1
CDR3 protein: CASSPTSGGAYNEQFF
CDR3 DNA: TGTGCCAGCAGCCCCACTAGCGGGGGGGCCTACAATGAGCAGTTCTTC

clone size: NA
V gene: TRBV5-5
D gene: TRBD2
J gene: TRBJ2-1
CDR3 protein: CASSFTPGLANNEQFF
CDR3 DNA: TGTGCCAGCAGCTTCACTCCGGGACTAGCGAACAATGAGCAGTTCTTC

clone size: NA
V gene: TRBV7-2
D gene: NA
J gene: TRBJ1-2
CDR3 protein: CASSPKGVLGGYTF
CDR3 DNA: TGTGCCAGCAGCCCCAAGGGGGTGCTGGGGGGCTACACCTTC

clone size: NA
V gene: TRBV10-3
D gene: TRBD2
J gene: TRBJ2-3
CDR3 protein: CAISEGREGFLYTQYF
CDR3 DNA: TGTGCCATCAGCGAAGGAAGGGAGGGTTTTTTGTATACGCAGTATTTT

clone size: few
V gene: TRBV5-1
D gene: TRBD1
J gene: TRBJ1-4
CDR3 protein: CASSLSGGAREKLFF
CDR3 DNA: TGCGCCAGCAGCTTATCAGGGGGCGCGCGGGAAAAACTGTTTTTT

clone size: few
V gene: TRBV7-9
D gene: TRBD2
J gene: TRBJ2-1
CDR3 protein: CASSVGLADYNEQFF
CDR3 DNA: TGTGCCAGCAGCGTGGGACTAGCGGACTACAATGAGCAGTTCTTC

clone size: NA
V gene: TRBV7-9
D gene: TRBD1
J gene: TRBJ1-1
CDR3 protein: CASSLGADRVGTEAFF
CDR3 DNA: TGTGCCAGCAGCTTAGGAGCGGACAGGGTAGGGACTGAAGCTTTCTTT

clone size: NA
V gene: TRBV11-3
D gene: TRBD1
J gene: TRBJ2-6
CDR3 protein: CASSREGTGGTGANVLTF
CDR3 DNA: TGTGCCAGCAGCAGAGAGGGGACAGGGGGGACTGGGGCCAACGTCCTGACTTTC

clone size: NA
V gene: TRBV28
D gene: NA
J gene: TRBJ2-7
CDR3 protein: CASNRPGTTYEQYF
CDR3 DNA: TGTGCCAGCAACCGTCCCGGGACAACGTACGAGCAGTACTTC

clone size: few
V gene: TRBV6-5
D gene: TRBD2
J gene: TRBJ2-2
CDR3 protein: CASLSALAGVGELFF
CDR3 DNA: TGTGCCAGTCTAAGCGCACTAGCGGGTGTCGGGGAGCTGTTTTTT

clone size: NA
V gene: TRBV3-1/TRBV3-2
D gene: NA
J gene: TRBJ1-5
CDR3 protein: CASSQARAQPQHF
CDR3 DNA: TGTGCCAGCAGCCAAGCCAGGGCCCAGCCCCAGCATTTT

clone size: NA
V gene: TRBV28
D gene: NA
J gene: TRBJ2-1
CDR3 protein: CASSPQGSSYNEQFF
CDR3 DNA: TGTGCCAGCAGTCCTCAGGGTTCCTCCTACAATGAGCAGTTCTTC

clone size: NA
V gene: TRBV3-1/TRBV3-2
D gene: TRBD1
J gene: TRBJ2-2
CDR3 protein: CASSLRTGQGTGELFF
CDR3 DNA: TGTGCCAGCAGCCTCAGGACAGGGCAGGGCACCGGGGAGCTGTTTTTT

clone size: few
V gene: TRBV24-1
D gene: TRBD2
J gene: TRBJ2-5
CDR3 protein: CATSDWASGDLQETQYF
CDR3 DNA: TGTGCCACCAGTGATTGGGCTAGCGGGGACCTCCAAGAGACCCAGTACTTC